The clone carrying this T cell receptor beta chain has more than one count but fewer than ten. Its target is not known. The record originates from a study of cytotoxic CD8 clonotypes in ibrutinib-treated CLL. Study in general: The cohort had over ten relapsed/refractory and approximately 15 treatment-naive patients, about 18 IGHV unmutated. Study results and caveats: Clonality showed a rise at ibrutinib response that reversed toward baseline at progression. Clonality measured at baseline exceeded age-matched healthy donors, tracking circulating CD8+ T-cell counts.

Profiling relied on immunoSEQ multiplex PCR, and the TCRdb table lists in-frame clones only, not all of them. This repertoire shows approximately 32,000 clones, 69% found once; its top ten account for roughly 25%. Extraction of roughly 2 micrograms of genomic DNA from cryopreserved PBMCs supplied material for TCR beta libraries. Germline V lookup: CDR1 LNHDA, CDR2 SQIVND (reference sequence). V was cut by 6 bases and J by 7 bases, with 16 bases left in between. The CDR3 covers 15 residues. The source material was PBMCs, sampled before ibrutinib treatment. The receptor was isolated from a human donor with chronic lymphocytic leukemia. The chain uses TRBV19 and TRBJ1-6; D is unclear. CDR3 coding DNA: TGTGCCAGTAGAACCCACGTGGCCCCAAATTCACCCCTCCACTTT. Protein sequence: CASRTHVAPNSPLHF.